This TCR beta chain was captured by sequencing in a study of regulatory T cells in long-lasting Graves disease. Both iRepertoire HTBI primers and Arm-PCR of CDR3 regions were used to build the TCR beta libraries. One entry per CDR3 protein results from TCRdb running MiXCR on the multiplex PCR reads. This table has 350,000 to 550,000 distinct CDR3 sequences, 12% to 15% appearing once. This clonotype showed up just a few times. Trimming cost V 1 base and J 4 bases; bases outside gene matches: 25. The CDR3 totals 23 residues. Germline V gives CDR1 SGHRS, CDR2 YFSETQ. Time point indicated: newly diagnosed GD, antithyroid drugs for less than 3 months. Preparation of the TCR library used RNA extracted from PBMCs. These records were also assigned to another study, of T cells in Graves' hyperthyroidism and ophthalmopathy.

The V gene is TRBV5-1, the J gene TRBJ2-5, with 13 bases matching TRBD2. The sequences come from peripheral blood mononuclear cells (PBMCs), collected at new diagnosis, from a patient treated with antithyroid drugs. The TCR comes from a woman between 45 and 65 years old with Graves disease. The CDR3 DNA is TGCGCCAGCAGCTTGAGCCCCTCCAGGACTAGCGGGAGATTACCCCACGCGGGAGAGACCCAGTACTTC. Translation: CASSLSPSRTSGRLPHAGETQYF. Based on the CDR3 plus reference TRBV5-1 and TRBJ2-5, the full variable domain is KAGVTQTPRYLIKTRGQQVTLSCSPISGHRSVSWYQQTPGQGLQFLFEYFSETQRNKGNFPGRFSGRQFSNSRSEMNVSTLELGDSALYLCASSLSPSRTSGRLPHAGETQYFGPGTRLLVL.